This TCR beta chain was profiled in a study of T cell responses to AZD1222 COVID-19 vaccine. Trimming cost V 3 bases and J 7 bases; bases outside gene matches: 9. Germline CDR1 is MGHRA and CDR2 is YSYEKL. There are 16 residues in the CDR3. On this clone itself: Its antigen is not known.

Assay: immunoSEQ multiplex PCR; the TCRdb copy retains only in-frame clones and omits some. The data hold approximately 150,000 clones, with approximately 91% observed a single time. Study outcomes and limitations: Spike-spanning, vaccine-associated CD4 TCRs were dominant at 160-218 and 743-854. Two AZD1222 administrations were followed by greater Spike-specific TCR breadth and depth. Within unmutated variant regions lay the reported targets of nearly half of spike-specific TCRs. Donors were largely white British and mainly female; clonal diversity was possibly underestimated.

This clonotype originated in an adult who received the AZD1222 COVID-19 vaccine. The source was peripheral blood, collected 28 days after the second AZD1222 dose. This chain links TRBV4-1 with TRBJ2-1; 10 bases agree with TRBD1. CDR3 sequence: CASSQGPGQGRNEQFF. The CDR3 coding sequence is TGCGCCAGCAGCCAGGGCCCGGGACAGGGGAGGAATGAGCAGTTCTTC.